This TCR beta chain was obtained from a study of T-cell memory formation after mild COVID-19. As for the study in general: Largely donor-specific sequence clusters came from a couple of donors.

Regarding the study as a whole: Among contracting clones, CD4+ were mainly CM/EM and CD8+ enriched in EMRA. Balance between CD4 and CD8 was seen in clones contracting day 15 to 85, and a CD4+ lean was seen in later expanders.

The CDR3 runs 12 residues. Deletions cut 2 bases from V and 6 bases from J, with 11 bases between. Per the germline V gene, CDR1 is DFQATT and CDR2 is SNEGSKA (reference sequence). TCRdb processed the 5' RACE reads anew with MiXCR; each CDR3 protein has one entry. The data hold around 410,000 distinct CDR3 sequences, with 23% observed a single time. This clonotype was seen more than once but under ten times. The antigen is unknown. Sequencing was done on a sample of PBMCs or a T cell subset sorted from them (not recorded which). This TCR came from an adult woman who had mild COVID-19 (a few samples of this study predate the infection). Cell type and time point are not known. The gene calls are TRBV20-1 and TRBJ2-7; D might be TRBD2 (6 bases). The CDR3 sequence: CSARWGGSEQYF. Written as DNA, the CDR3 is TGCAGTGCTAGATGGGGAGGATCCGAGCAGTACTTC.